The table lists the clone carrying this T cell receptor (beta chain) with a few counts. This record comes from a study of blood T cells in healthy people across ages. Trimming took 2 bases from V and 6 from J, leaving 9 bases between them. The CDR3 runs to 13 residues. Germline-derived CDR1 and CDR2 are KGHSH and LQKENI. Primed by a sample-barcoded 5' primer and a J-beta primer mix, a second PCR proceeded for 7 to 11 cycles. The authors tagged each cDNA molecule using a template-switch adaptor with 12 random nucleotides. A single record per CDR3 protein comes from TCRdb applying MiXCR to the 5' RACE reads. The table includes about 970,000 distinct CDR3 sequences, about 51% detected once.

The clonotype was recovered from a woman aged 55-70 years in good health. V is TRBV18 and J is TRBJ2-3; D uncertain. The sample consisted of blood. CDR3 in amino acids: CASSPIQWDTQYF. The CDR3 nucleotides read TGTGCCAGCTCACCAATTCAGTGGGATACGCAGTATTTT.